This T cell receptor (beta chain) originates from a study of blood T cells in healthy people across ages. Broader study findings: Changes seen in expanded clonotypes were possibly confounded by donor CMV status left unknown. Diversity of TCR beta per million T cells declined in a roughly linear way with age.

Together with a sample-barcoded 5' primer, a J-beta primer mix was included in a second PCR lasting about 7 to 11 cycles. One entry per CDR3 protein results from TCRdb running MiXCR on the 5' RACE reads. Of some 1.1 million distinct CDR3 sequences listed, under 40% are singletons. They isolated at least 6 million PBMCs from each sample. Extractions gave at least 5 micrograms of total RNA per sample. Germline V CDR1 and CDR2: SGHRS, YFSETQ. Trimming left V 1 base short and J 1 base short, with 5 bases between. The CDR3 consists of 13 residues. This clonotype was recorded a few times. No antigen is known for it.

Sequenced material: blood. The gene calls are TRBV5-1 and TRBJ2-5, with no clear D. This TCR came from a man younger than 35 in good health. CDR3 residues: CASSLLSQETQYF. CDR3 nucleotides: TGCGCCAGCAGCTTGCTGTCCCAAGAGACCCAGTACTTC.